These 16 T cell receptor beta chains came from one sample sequenced in a study of T cells of healthy individuals (dated by TCRdb to between 2018 and 2020). The library was built by means of 5' RACE. The listed sequencing device is Illumina MiSeq. The raw public reads went through TCRdb reprocessing: fastp at Q25, MiXCR clone calling, in-frame beta chains kept. All rows with the same CDR3 protein become a single entry with the most common DNA and genes. The sample includes 53,000 or so distinct CDR3 sequences, with about 15% observed a single time. Clones ranked in the top ten supply 15% to 20% of the sample. The receptors were gathered from a human donor in good health.

In regard to this clonotype: A read error may explain this, as a much larger clone is one base away. The rearrangement joins TRBV4-2 to TRBJ1-2, with 10 bases identical to TRBD1. CDR3 length: 13 residues. The germline gives CDR1 LGHNA, CDR2 YNFKEQ. The V gene end was trimmed by 4 bases and the J gene end by 7 bases; junction bases not matched to a gene: 3. This CDR3 is CASSPGTGVGYTF. DNA for the CDR3: TGTGCCAGCAGCCCCGGGACAGGGGTTGGCTACACCTTC.

This clonotype was observed a few times. The chain joins TRBV27 to TRBJ1-1, with a tentative D call TRBD1 (6 bases). There are 14 residues in the CDR3. The V gene's germline CDR1 is MNHEY and CDR2 SMNVEV (reference sequence). The V end lost 3 bases, the J end lost 5 bases, and 13 bases lay between the germline ends. CDR3 sequence: CASSLRGTYTEAFF. The CDR3 DNA follows: TGTGCCAGCAGTTTGAGGGGGACTTATACTGAAGCTTTCTTT.

This clonotype has ten or more counts. This chain links TRBV7-2 with TRBJ1-1; the match to TRBD1 covers 7 bases. The germline V gene has CDR1 SGHTA and CDR2 FQGNSA. The CDR3 is made up of 15 amino acids. The junction had 6 bases not matched to a gene; V was cut back by 5 bases and J by 0 bases. The CDR3 region is CASSARQGVNTEAFF. CDR3 in DNA: TGTGCCAGCAGCGCACGACAGGGCGTGAACACTGAAGCTTTCTTT.

There are a few counts of this clonotype. This chain connects TRBV5-8 to TRBJ1-3; tentative D call: TRBD1 (5 bases). The germline V gene encodes CDR1 SGHTS and CDR2 YDEGEE. The CDR3 runs 15 residues. The V gene lost 4 bases and the J gene lost 2 bases, with 13 bases spanning the gap. This CDR3 reads CASSVGTNTGNTIYF. The CDR3 nucleotides read TGTGCCAGCAGCGTGGGGACCAATACTGGAAACACCATATATTTT.

This clonotype was picked up many times. The genes are TRBV7-2 and TRBJ2-1; unclear D gene. Trimming took off 5 bases at V and 7 bases at J, with 9 bases between the two ends. CDR3 length equals 12 residues. CDR1 is SGHTA, CDR2 FQGNSA, per germline. The CDR3 DNA reads TGTGCCAGCAGCCCCGGGTGGAATGAGCAGTTCTTC. It is translated as CASSPGWNEQFF.

This CDR3 is CASGSGTAQETQYF. The CDR3 DNA is TGTGCTAGTGGTTCCGGGACGGCGCAAGAGACCCAGTACTTC. The chain employs TRBV12-5 and TRBJ2-5; TRBD1 or TRBD2 may be the D gene (5 bases each). Germline V gene lookup returns CDR1 LGHNT and CDR2 FRNRAP. V dropped 4 bases and J dropped 2 bases, with 11 bases sitting between them. CDR3 size: 14 residues.

This clonotype appeared a few times. J is TRBJ1-4 and V is TRBV6-6, with TRBD1 as a possible D gene (6 bases). The CDR3 covers 18 residues. V was cut by 7 bases and J by 0 bases, with 21 bases left in between. The V gene's germline CDR1 is MNHNY and CDR2 SVGAGI (reference sequence). Here the CDR3 reads CASTYRAYRGATNEKLFF. The CDR3 nucleotides read TGTGCCAGCACCTACAGGGCCTACCGCGGGGCAACTAATGAAAAACTGTTTTTT.

In its sample, this clonotype was seen many times. This chain uses TRBV29-1 with TRBJ2-5; unclear D gene. Trimming cost V 7 bases and J 5 bases, with 11 bases left between them. The length of the CDR3 is 11 residues. The V gene's germline CDR1 is SQVTM and CDR2 ANQGSEA. The DNA for the CDR3 is TGCAGCGCCCAAAGGATGGAGACCCAGTACTTC. Its protein product is CSAQRMETQYF.

The chain employs TRBV20-1 and TRBJ2-1, with a possible D match to TRBD2 (6 bases). The CDR3 contains 15 residues. CDR1 and CDR2 from the germline V gene are DFQATT and SNEGSKA (reference sequence). V was pared by 1 base and J by 5 bases, with 15 bases between. CDR3 protein: CSARGSGTYHNEQFF. The CDR3 DNA reads TGCAGTGCTAGAGGGTCCGGGACTTACCACAATGAGCAGTTCTTC.

This clonotype showed up many times. V and J are TRBV20-1 and TRBJ1-1, with D perhaps matching TRBD1 (5 bases). The CDR3 extends over 12 amino acids. Between the trimmed V and J ends, which lost 7 bases and 6 bases, there was a span of 15 bases. Germline lookup yields CDR1 DFQATT and CDR2 SNEGSKA (reference sequence). The CDR3 nucleotides are TGCAGTGTCCGGGGGGATCTGGCTGAAGCTTTCTTT. Translation: CSVRGDLAEAFF.

The table lists this clonotype with a few counts. V gene TRBV20-1 combines with J gene TRBJ2-5, with 11 bases identical to TRBD1. Germline-derived CDR1 and CDR2 are DFQATT and SNEGSKA (reference sequence). This CDR3 contains 16 residues. Trimming cost V 5 bases and J 2 bases; bases outside gene matches: 10. DNA of the CDR3: TGCAGTGCTCTGGCACTACGGGACAGGGGGCAAGAGACCCAGTACTTC. Its translation: CSALALRDRGQETQYF.

V usage is TRBV11-3 and J usage is TRBJ1-1; D is unresolved. V gave up 5 bases and J gave up 3 bases, with 10 bases separating them. This CDR3 contains 13 residues. Germline loops: CDR1 SGHNT, CDR2 YENEEA. The CDR3 loop is CASSQDADTEAFF. Written as DNA, the CDR3 is TGTGCCAGCAGCCAGGACGCCGACACTGAAGCTTTCTTT.

This clonotype was seen repeatedly, ten times or more. This chain links TRBV12-3 or TRBV12-4 with TRBJ2-2; the D gene could be TRBD1 or TRBD2 (7 bases each). V lost 0 bases to trimming and J lost 4 bases, with 12 bases between them. The CDR3 loop spans 16 amino acids. The CDR3 DNA is TGTGCCAGCAGTTTAGCCACAGGGGAGGGCACCGGGGAGCTGTTTTTT. Protein: CASSLATGEGTGELFF.

The CDR3 region has the DNA TGTGCCAGCAGTTTACTCGCCCGGAGCTCCTACAATGAGCAGTTCTTC. It is translated as CASSLLARSSYNEQFF. The V gene is TRBV27, the J gene TRBJ2-1; D remains ambiguous. There are 16 residues in the CDR3. The V end lost 2 bases, the J end lost 0 bases, and 11 bases lay between the germline ends. The germline gives CDR1 MNHEY, CDR2 SMNVEV (reference sequence).

This clonotype was counted ten times or more. The V gene is TRBV9, the J gene TRBJ2-5, with unresolved D. Germline V gives CDR1 SGDLS, CDR2 YYNGEE. Between the trimmed V and J ends, which lost 4 bases and 5 bases, there was a span of 15 bases. The CDR3 covers 14 residues. The CDR3 loop reads CASSPRTLSETQYF. The CDR3 nucleotides read TGTGCCAGCAGCCCTAGGACCTTGAGTGAGACCCAGTACTTC.

This clonotype was detected only a few times. The rearrangement joins TRBV3-1 to TRBJ1-2, with TRBD1 identical over 8 bases. Trimming took 4 bases from V and 6 from J; bases not matched to a gene: 10. The CDR3 extends over 15 amino acids. From germline, CDR1 is LGHDT and CDR2 YNNKEL (reference sequence). The CDR3 DNA is TGTGCCAGCAGCCTTCCACAGGGACAGGAGAATGGCTACACCTTC. Amino acid sequence: CASSLPQGQENGYTF.